This T cell receptor (beta chain) emerged from a study of T cell responses to AZD1222 COVID-19 vaccine. Findings and limits, study-wide: The CD4 TCRs associated with vaccination extended across spike and predominated at 160-218 and 743-854. Reports say nearly half of spike-specific TCRs go after unmutated variant regions. Clonal diversity was possibly underestimated, and the donors were mostly white British, with more females. Baseline antibody screening turned up just 6 or 7 seropositive AZD1222 recipients.

Using immunoSEQ multiplex PCR, the repertoire was profiled, and TCRdb retains in-frame clones only, with some absent. This sample has 150,000 to 200,000 clones, with about 92% found just once. Worth noting for this clone: Its antigen is not known.

This receptor was taken from an adult in good health. The sequencing used peripheral blood, collected on day 0 of AZD1222 vaccination.

CDR3 residues: CAWRYGGSSGRNSYNEQFF. CDR3 DNA: TGTGCCTGGAGGTACGGGGGGTCTAGCGGGAGGAACTCCTACAATGAGCAGTTCTTC. The chain combines TRBV30 with TRBJ2-1; 11 bases align to TRBD2. CDR1 is GTSNPN and CDR2 is SVGIG in the germline V gene (reference sequence). There are 19 residues in the CDR3. Losses at the gene ends were 3 bases for V and 0 bases for J; bases not matched to a gene: 13.